The present entry profiles one T cell receptor (beta chain) with its context. Profiling relied on immunoSEQ multiplex PCR, and the TCRdb table lists in-frame clones only, not all of them. The sample holds under 2,000,000 clones, over 85% seen once. This sample is part of a study of shared clonotypes between healthy human individuals. Study summary: Those who served as donors were two women and a few men between the ages of 18 and 49.

Positively selected for CCR7, the CD45RO-negative cells used as naive CD8 cells excluded terminally differentiated effector memory CD45RA+ cells. Every donor, a Caucasian adult, lived in Nashville, Tennessee. V lost 0 bases and J lost 9; bases outside the gene matches: 6. The V gene's germline CDR1 is SGDLS and CDR2 YYNGEE. This CDR3 comprises 13 residues. This TCR derives from a man younger than 35 in good health. V gene TRBV9 combines with J gene TRBJ2-7; 7 bases agree with TRBD2. The specimen was naive CD8+ T cells sorted from blood. CDR3 nucleotides: TGTGCCAGCAGCGTAGGGGGAGGGAGTTCGCAGTACTTC. Amino acid sequence: CASSVGGGSSQYF.